This TCR beta chain derives from a study of CD8+ T cells in alopecia areata. General study findings and limits: When scalp samples are sequenced, resident alphabeta T cells of normal skin are also captured.

The study team obtained lesional scalp punch biopsies and peripheral blood from alopecia areata patients. T lymphocytes (CD4+ and CD8+) were sorted from PBMCs. cDNA reverse transcribed from extracted RNA served as the sequencing template. The method was immunoSEQ multiplex PCR; TCRdb's version includes in-frame clones alone and lacks a portion of them. Of over 200,000 clones listed, around 62% are singletons. Germline trimming cut 0 bases from V and 5 bases from J; bases unmatched to any gene: 11. This CDR3 is 19 amino acids long. The germline gives CDR1 MGHRA, CDR2 YSYEKL. Points on this clone: Its antigen remains unknown.

The gene calls are TRBV4-1 and TRBJ2-1; 12 nucleotides line up with TRBD2. The origin of this receptor is a human donor with alopecia areata. The sample here was CD4+ T cells sorted from blood, taken at week 0. The CDR3 reads CASSQDRETSGSRDNEQFF. The DNA of the CDR3 is TGCGCCAGCAGCCAAGATCGAGAGACTAGCGGGAGTAGGGACAATGAGCAGTTCTTC.